The sequence of this T cell receptor beta chain was determined in a study of immune characterization of retroperitoneal liposarcoma. MiXCR, applied by TCRdb to the PCR reads, yields one record per CDR3 protein. The sample consists of 10,000 to 13,000 distinct CDR3 sequences, about 30% of them appearing once. Germline V gene data show CDR1 as MDHEN and CDR2 as SYDVKM. The CDR3 sequence is 15 residues long. The source is a male donor with retroperitoneal liposarcoma. This chain links TRBV28 with TRBJ2-3; D might be TRBD1 (7 bases). The J call is in doubt because the DNA end fits TRBJ2-5 better. Sequenced sample: tumor tissue. CDR3 sequence (DNA): TGTGCCAGCAGTTTAGGAGGGGGCCAGCTGGGGGCCCAGTACTTC. Its translation is CASSLGGGQLGAQYF.